Following are 2 T cell receptor beta chains from one sample sequenced in a study of OX40 agonist ivuxolimab in advanced cancers. Libraries were prepared by immunoSEQ multiplex PCR; TCRdb keeps only in-frame clonotypes and omits some of them. The sample yields tens of thousands of clones, about 88% seen once. The sample was CD4+ or CD8+ T cells sorted from blood, taken in a trial of the OX40 agonist ivuxolimab. The receptors were gathered from an adult with an advanced solid tumor such as melanoma, head and neck, liver or kidney cancer.

The rearrangement joins TRBV4-1 to TRBJ2-5; D remains unclear. The CDR3 runs to 16 residues. Trimming stripped 3 bases from V and 6 bases from J, with 20 bases between. The germline V gene encodes CDR1 MGHRA and CDR2 YSYEKL. The CDR3 nucleotides are TGCGCCAGCAGCCACTTTGTAGGGCCCGGTGAGCAGACCCAGTACTTC. Translating it yields CASSHFVGPGEQTQYF.

This clone rates as medium-sized. J is TRBJ2-2 and V is TRBV4-2; D ambiguous. V was pared by 4 bases and J by 3 bases, with 15 bases between. This CDR3 region has 16 residues. In germline, CDR1 is LGHNA, CDR2 YNFKEQ. CDR3 in DNA: TGTGCCAGCAGCCCGAGAGGCTTAGGAGACACCGGGGAGCTGTTTTTT. Residues: CASSPRGLGDTGELFF.